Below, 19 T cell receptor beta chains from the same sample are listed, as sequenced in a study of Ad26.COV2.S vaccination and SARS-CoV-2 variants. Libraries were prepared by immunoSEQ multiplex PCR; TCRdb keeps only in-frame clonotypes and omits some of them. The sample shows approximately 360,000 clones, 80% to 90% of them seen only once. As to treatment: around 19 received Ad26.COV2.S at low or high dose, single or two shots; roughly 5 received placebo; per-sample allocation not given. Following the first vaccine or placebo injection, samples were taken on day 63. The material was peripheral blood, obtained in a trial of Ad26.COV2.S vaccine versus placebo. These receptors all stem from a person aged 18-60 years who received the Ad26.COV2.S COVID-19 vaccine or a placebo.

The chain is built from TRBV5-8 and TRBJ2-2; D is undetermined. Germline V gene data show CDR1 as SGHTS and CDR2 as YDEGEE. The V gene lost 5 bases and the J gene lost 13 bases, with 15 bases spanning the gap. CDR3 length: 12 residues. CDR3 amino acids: CASRVPALGLFF. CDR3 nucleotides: TGTGCCAGCAGGGTACCGGCCTTGGGGCTGTTTTTT.

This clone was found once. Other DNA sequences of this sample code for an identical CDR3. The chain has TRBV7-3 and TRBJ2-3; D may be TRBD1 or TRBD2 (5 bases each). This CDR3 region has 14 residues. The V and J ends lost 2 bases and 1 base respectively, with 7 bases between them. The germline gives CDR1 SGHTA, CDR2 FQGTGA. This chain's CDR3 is CASSLLGGTDTQYF. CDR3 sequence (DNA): TGTGCCAGCAGCTTATTGGGGGGCACAGATACGCAGTATTTT. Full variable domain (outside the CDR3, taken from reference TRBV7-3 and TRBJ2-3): GAGVSQTPSNKVTEKGKYVELRCDPISGHTALYWYRQSLGQGPEFLIYFQGTGAADDSGLPNDRFFAVRPEGSVSTLKIQRTERGDSAVYLCASSLLGGTDTQYFGPGTRLTVL.

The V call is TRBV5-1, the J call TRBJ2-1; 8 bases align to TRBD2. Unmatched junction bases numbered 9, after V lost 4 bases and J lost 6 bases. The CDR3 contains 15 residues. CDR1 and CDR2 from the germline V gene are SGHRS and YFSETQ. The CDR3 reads CASSPRPGGPNEQFF. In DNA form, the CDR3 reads TGCGCCAGCAGCCCCCGTCCGGGAGGGCCCAATGAGCAGTTCTTC. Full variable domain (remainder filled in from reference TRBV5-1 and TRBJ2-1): KAGVTQTPRYLIKTRGQQVTLSCSPISGHRSVSWYQQTPGQGLQFLFEYFSETQRNKGNFPGRFSGRQFSNSRSEMNVSTLELGDSALYLCASSPRPGGPNEQFFGPGTRLTVL.

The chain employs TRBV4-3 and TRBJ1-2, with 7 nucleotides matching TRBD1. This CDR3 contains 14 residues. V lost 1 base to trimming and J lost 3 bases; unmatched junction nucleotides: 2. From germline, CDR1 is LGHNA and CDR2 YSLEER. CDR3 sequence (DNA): TGCGCCAGCAGCCAAGTTGACAGGGACTATGGCTACACCTTC. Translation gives CASSQVDRDYGYTF.

CDR3 region: CASSLTVAPQETQYF. Written as DNA, the CDR3 is TGTGCCAGCAGCTTAACGGTAGCGCCCCAAGAGACCCAGTACTTC. The rearrangement uses TRBV11-1 and TRBJ2-5; D is perhaps TRBD2 (5 bases). Germline V gene sequence: CDR1 SGHAT, CDR2 FQDESV (reference sequence). Trimming left V 2 bases short and J 1 base short, with 11 bases between. This CDR3 is built from 15 residues.

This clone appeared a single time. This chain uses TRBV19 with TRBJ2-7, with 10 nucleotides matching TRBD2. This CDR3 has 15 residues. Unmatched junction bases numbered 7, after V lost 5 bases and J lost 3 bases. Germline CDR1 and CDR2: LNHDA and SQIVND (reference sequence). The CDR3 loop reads CASSASSGSIYEQYF. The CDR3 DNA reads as TGTGCCAGTAGTGCCTCTAGCGGGAGTATCTACGAGCAGTACTTC. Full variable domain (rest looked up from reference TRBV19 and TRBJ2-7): DGGITQSPKYLFRKEGQNVTLSCEQNLNHDAMYWYRQDPGQGLRLIYYSQIVNDFQKGDIAEGYSVSREKKESFPLTVTSAQKNPTAFYLCASSASSGSIYEQYFGPGTRLTVT.

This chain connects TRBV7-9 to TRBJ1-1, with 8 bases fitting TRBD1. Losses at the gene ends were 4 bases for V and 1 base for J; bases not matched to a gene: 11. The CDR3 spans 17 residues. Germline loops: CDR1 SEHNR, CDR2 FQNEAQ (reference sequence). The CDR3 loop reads CASSSYNRGRGNTEAFF. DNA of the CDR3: TGTGCCAGCAGCTCGTACAACAGGGGGAGGGGGAACACTGAAGCTTTCTTT.

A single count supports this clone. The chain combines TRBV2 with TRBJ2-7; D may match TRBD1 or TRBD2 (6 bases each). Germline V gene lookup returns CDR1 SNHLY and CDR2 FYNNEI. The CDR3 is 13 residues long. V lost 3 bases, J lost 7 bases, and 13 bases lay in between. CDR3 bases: TGTGCCAGCAGTGACGGGGGCAGGGGAGAGCAGTACTTC. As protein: CASSDGGRGEQYF.

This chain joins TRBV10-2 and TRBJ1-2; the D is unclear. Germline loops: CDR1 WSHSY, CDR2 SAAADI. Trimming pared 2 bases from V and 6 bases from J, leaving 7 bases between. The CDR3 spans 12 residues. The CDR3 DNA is TGCGCCAGCAGTGAGCTGGGGAATGGCTACACCTTC. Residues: CASSELGNGYTF.

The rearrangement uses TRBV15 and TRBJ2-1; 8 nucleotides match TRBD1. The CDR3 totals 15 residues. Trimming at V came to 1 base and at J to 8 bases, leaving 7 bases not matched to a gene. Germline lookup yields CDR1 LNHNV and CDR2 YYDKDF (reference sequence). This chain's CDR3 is CATSRAGTGYHEQFF. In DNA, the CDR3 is TGTGCCACCAGCAGAGCCGGGACAGGTTACCATGAGCAGTTCTTC.

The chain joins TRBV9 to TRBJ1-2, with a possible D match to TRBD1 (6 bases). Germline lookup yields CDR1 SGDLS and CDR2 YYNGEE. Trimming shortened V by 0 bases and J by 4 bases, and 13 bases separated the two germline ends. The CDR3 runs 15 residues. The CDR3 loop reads CASSVGWGQSYGYTF. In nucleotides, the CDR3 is TGTGCCAGCAGCGTAGGGTGGGGGCAGAGCTATGGCTACACCTTC. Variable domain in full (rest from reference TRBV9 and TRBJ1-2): DSGVTQTPKHLITATGQRVTLRCSPRSGDLSVYWYQQSLDQGLQFLIQYYNGEERAKGNILERFSAQQFPDLHSELNLSSLELGDSALYFCASSVGWGQSYGYTFGSGTRLTVV.

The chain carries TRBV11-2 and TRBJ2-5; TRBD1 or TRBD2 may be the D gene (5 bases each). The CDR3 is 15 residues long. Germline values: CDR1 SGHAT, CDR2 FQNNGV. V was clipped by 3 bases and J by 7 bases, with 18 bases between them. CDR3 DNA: TGTGCCAGCAGCTTCGTGGATGGGACCAGTCCGACCCAGTACTTC. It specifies CASSFVDGTSPTQYF.

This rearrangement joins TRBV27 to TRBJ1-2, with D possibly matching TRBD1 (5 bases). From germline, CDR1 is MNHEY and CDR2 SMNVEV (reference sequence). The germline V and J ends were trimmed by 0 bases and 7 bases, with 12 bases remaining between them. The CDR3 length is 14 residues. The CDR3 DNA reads TGTGCCAGCAGTTTATCGTCAGGGTTGTTTGGCTACACCTTC. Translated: CASSLSSGLFGYTF.

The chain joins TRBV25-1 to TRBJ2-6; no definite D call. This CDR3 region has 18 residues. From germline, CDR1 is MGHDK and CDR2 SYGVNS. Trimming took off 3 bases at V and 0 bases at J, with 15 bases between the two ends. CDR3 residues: CASSDNATPLSGANVLTF. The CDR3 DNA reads TGTGCCAGCAGTGATAACGCGACCCCCCTCTCTGGGGCCAACGTCCTGACTTTC. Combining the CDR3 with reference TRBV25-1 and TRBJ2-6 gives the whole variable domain EADIYQTPRYLVIGTGKKITLECSQTMGHDKMYWYQQDPGMELHLIHYSYGVNSTEKGDLSSESTVSRIRTEHFPLTLESARPSHTSQYLCASSDNATPLSGANVLTFGAGSRLTVL.

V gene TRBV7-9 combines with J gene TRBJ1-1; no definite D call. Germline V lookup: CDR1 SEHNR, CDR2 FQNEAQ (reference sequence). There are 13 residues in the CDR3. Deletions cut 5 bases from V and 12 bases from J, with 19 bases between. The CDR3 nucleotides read TGTGCCAGCAGCCCTAGCGGGGTCGGGGTGCCTTTCTTT. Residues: CASSPSGVGVPFF.

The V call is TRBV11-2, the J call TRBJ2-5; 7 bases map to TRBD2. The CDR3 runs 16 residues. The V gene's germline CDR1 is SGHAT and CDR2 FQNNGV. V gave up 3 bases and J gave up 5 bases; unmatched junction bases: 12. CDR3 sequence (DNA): TGTGCCAGCAGCTTCCGCCGGGGGAGGGGCGGCGAGACCCAGTACTTC. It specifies CASSFRRGRGGETQYF.

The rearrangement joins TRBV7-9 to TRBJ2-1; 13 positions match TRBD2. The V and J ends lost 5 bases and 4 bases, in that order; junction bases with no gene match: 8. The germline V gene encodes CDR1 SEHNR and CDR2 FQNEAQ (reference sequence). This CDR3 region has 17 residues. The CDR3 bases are TGTGCCAGCAGCACCGCCGGGACTAGCGGGGTTTACAATGAGCAGTTCTTC. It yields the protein CASSTAGTSGVYNEQFF.

DNA for the CDR3: TGCGCCAGCACCAAAGAAGGGTCCTACAATGAGCAGTTCTTC. Translated, it gives CASTKEGSYNEQFF. This rearrangement joins TRBV4-1 to TRBJ2-1; D ambiguous. The CDR3 has 14 amino acids. CDR1 is MGHRA and CDR2 is YSYEKL in the germline V gene. Trimming pared 7 bases from V and 1 base from J, leaving 11 bases between.

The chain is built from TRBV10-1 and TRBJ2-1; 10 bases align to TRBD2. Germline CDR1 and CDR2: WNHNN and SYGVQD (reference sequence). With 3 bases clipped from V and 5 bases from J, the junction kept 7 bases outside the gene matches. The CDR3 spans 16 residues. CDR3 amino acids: CASSDPRTSGNNEQFF. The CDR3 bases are TGCGCCAGCAGTGATCCCAGGACTAGCGGTAACAATGAGCAGTTCTTC.